This is a list of T cell receptor beta chains from one sample in a study of tumor and adjacent non-tumor tissue in lung cancer. Each CDR3 protein is one row after TCRdb ran MiXCR on the multiplex PCR reads. The sample yields roughly 49,000 distinct CDR3 sequences, 70% to 80% seen once. Sequencing used distant non-tumor lung tissue. Receptor source: an older woman with non-small cell lung cancer. Each CDR3 is given with its conserved first and last residue. The order of the fields is J gene, clone size, D gene, V gene, CDR3 protein, CDR3 DNA. A D gene is named only where the DNA matches it firmly. Clone size appears in some rows only: once, few, many, or a class for an expanded clone.

J: TRBJ2-2
size: .
D: .
V: TRBV4-3
CDR3: CASSQDRQGTWTKAGELFF
DNA: TGCGCCAGCAGCCAAGACCGACAGGGGACCTGGACTAAGGCGGGGGAGCTGTTCTTT

J: TRBJ1-6
size: .
D: .
V: TRBV20-1
CDR3: CSAFSSPDHYNSPLHF
DNA: TGCAGTGCTTTCTCAAGCCCTGACCACTATAATTCACCCCTCCATTTT

J: TRBJ2-2
size: .
D: .
V: TRBV4-3
CDR3: CASSQDLGEWELFF
DNA: TGTGCCAGCAGCCAAGATTTGGGGGAATGGGAGCTGTTTTTT

J: TRBJ1-1
size: medium-sized
D: .
V: TRBV6-5
CDR3: CASSFTHVSTETEAFF
DNA: TGTGCCAGCAGTTTTACTCACGTATCGACAGAGACTGAAGCTTTCTTT

J: TRBJ2-2
size: many
D: .
V: TRBV6-4
CDR3: CASIGRSGAGELFF
DNA: TGTGCCAGCATTGGGAGGTCGGGGGCCGGGGAGCTGTTTTTT

J: TRBJ2-2
size: once
D: .
V: TRBV6-2/TRBV6-3
CDR3: CASSYSQVPGGLFF
DNA: TGTGCCAGCAGTTACTCGCAGGTTCCCGGGGGGCTGTTTTTT

J: TRBJ2-7
size: .
D: .
V: TRBV4-1
CDR3: CASSRQEGYEQYF
DNA: TGCGCCAGTAGCCGGCAGGAAGGCTACGAGCAGTACTTC

J: TRBJ1-2
size: .
D: .
V: TRBV11-1
CDR3: CASSQEDNYGYTF
DNA: TGTGCCAGCAGCCAGGAGGATAACTATGGCTACACCTTC

J: TRBJ2-7
size: .
D: TRBD1
V: TRBV12-3/TRBV12-4
CDR3: CASSIQGYSYEQYF
DNA: TGTGCCAGCAGTATACAGGGGTATTCGTACGAGCAGTACTTC

J: TRBJ2-3
size: .
D: .
V: TRBV5-1
CDR3: CANSLTGADTDTQYF
DNA: TGCGCCAACAGCTTGACGGGGGCGGACACCGATACGCAGTATTTT

J: TRBJ2-5
size: .
D: TRBD1
V: TRBV2
CDR3: CATKPGTGGQETQYF
DNA: TGTGCCACCAAACCCGGGACAGGGGGACAAGAGACCCAGTACTTC

J: TRBJ2-2
size: few
D: .
V: TRBV20-1
CDR3: CSANVQTRELFF
DNA: TGCAGTGCTAATGTACAGACCAGGGAGCTGTTTTTT

J: TRBJ1-6
size: few
D: TRBD1
V: TRBV29-1
CDR3: CSVGQEGSSLHF
DNA: TGCAGCGTCGGACAGGAGGGCTCATCCCTCCACTTT

J: TRBJ2-7
size: few
D: TRBD1
V: TRBV6-6
CDR3: CASSRQTGGDYEEYF
DNA: TGTGCCAGTAGTCGCCAGACAGGGGGAGACTACGAGGAATACTTC

J: TRBJ2-3
size: .
D: .
V: TRBV5-4
CDR3: CASSIRQTDTQYF
DNA: TGTGCCAGCAGTATCCGACAGACAGATACGCAGTATTTT

J: TRBJ1-4
size: once
D: .
V: TRBV6-5
CDR3: CASLPGTLDENLFF
DNA: TGTGCCAGTCTCCCCGGGACTTTGGATGAAAATCTGTTTTTT

J: TRBJ2-2
size: few
D: .
V: TRBV20-1
CDR3: CSAMDIGGDTGELFF
DNA: TGCAGTGCTATGGATATTGGTGGCGACACCGGGGAGCTGTTTTTT